This T cell receptor beta chain derives from a study of blood T cell repertoires in COVID-19. Study-wide context: The study drew acute and convalescent COVID-19 samples from the United States, Italy and Spain. The analysed material was cDNA or gDNA that came from T cells, B-cell-depleted T cells, or PBMCs.

This CDR3 has 14 amino acids. Trimming removed 4 bases at V and 9 bases at J, with 13 bases between. Germline V gene sequence: CDR1 MDHEN, CDR2 SYDVKM. The authors' processing: Reference gene primer amplification in the assay estimated nucleated cell counts. Profiling relied on immunoSEQ multiplex PCR, and the TCRdb table lists in-frame clones only, not all of them. Clone size and V and J calls were adopted from that table, with D and trimming inferred from the DNA. This table holds some 270,000 clones, around nine tenths found once. The source material was peripheral blood. J is TRBJ1-6 and V is TRBV28; perhaps TRBD1 as D (5 bases). The clonotype comes from a woman aged 55-69 years who had recovered from COVID-19. CDR3 region: CASSWGTRVSPLHF. As DNA, the CDR3 is TGTGCCAGCAGTTGGGGCACCAGGGTTTCACCCCTCCACTTT.